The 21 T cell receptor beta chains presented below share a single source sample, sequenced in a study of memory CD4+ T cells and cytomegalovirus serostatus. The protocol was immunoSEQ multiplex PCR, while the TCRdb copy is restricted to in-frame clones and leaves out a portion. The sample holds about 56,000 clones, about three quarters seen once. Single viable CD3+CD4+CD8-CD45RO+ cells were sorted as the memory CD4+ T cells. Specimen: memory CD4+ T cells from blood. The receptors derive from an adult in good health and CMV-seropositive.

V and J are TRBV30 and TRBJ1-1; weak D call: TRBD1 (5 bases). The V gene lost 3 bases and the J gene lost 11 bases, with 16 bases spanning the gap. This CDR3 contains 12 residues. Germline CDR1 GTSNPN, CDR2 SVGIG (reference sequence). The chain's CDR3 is CAWSEGGVSAFF. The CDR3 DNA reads TGTGCCTGGAGCGAGGGAGGGGTATCGGCTTTCTTT.

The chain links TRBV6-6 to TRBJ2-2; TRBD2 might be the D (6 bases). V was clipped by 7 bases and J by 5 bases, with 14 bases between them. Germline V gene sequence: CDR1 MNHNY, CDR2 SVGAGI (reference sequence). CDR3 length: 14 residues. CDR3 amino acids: CASIRTTQTGELFF. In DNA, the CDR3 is TGTGCCAGCATTAGGACTACTCAAACCGGGGAGCTGTTTTTT.

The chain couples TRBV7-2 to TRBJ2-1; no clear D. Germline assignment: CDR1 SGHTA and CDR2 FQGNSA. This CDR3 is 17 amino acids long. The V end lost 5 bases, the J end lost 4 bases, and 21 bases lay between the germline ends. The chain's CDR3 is CASSQTPRRRLYNEQFF. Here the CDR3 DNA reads TGTGCCAGCAGCCAAACCCCCCGACGAAGACTGTACAATGAGCAGTTCTTC.

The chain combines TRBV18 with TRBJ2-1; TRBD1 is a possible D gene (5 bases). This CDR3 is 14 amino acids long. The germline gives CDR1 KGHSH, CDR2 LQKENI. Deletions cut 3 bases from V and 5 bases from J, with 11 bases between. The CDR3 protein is CASSPSTGDNEQFF. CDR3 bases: TGTGCCAGCTCACCCTCCACAGGTGACAATGAGCAGTTCTTC.

Here the CDR3 DNA reads TGTGCCAGTAGTATACCAGGGGCGTCATTGAACACTGAAGCTTTCTTT. Amino acids: CASSIPGASLNTEAFF. The chain couples TRBV19 to TRBJ1-1; tentative D call: TRBD1 (6 bases). The V gene lost 2 bases and the J gene lost 0 bases, with 13 bases spanning the gap. Germline-derived CDR1 and CDR2 are LNHDA and SQIVND (reference sequence). The CDR3 has 16 amino acids.

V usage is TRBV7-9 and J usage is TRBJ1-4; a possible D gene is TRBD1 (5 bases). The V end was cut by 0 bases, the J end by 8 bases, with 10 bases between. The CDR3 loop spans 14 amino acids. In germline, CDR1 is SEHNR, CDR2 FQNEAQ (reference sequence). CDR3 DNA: TGTGCCAGCAGCTTAGCACGGGACGGAGAAAAACTGTTTTTT. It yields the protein CASSLARDGEKLFF.

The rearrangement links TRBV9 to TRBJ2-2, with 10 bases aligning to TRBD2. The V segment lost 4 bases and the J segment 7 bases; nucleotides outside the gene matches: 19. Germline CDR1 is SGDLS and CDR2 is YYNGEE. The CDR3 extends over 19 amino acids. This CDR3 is CASSPRAISSGRARGELFF. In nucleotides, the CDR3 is TGTGCCAGCAGCCCTAGAGCAATATCCAGCGGGAGGGCCCGCGGGGAGCTGTTTTTT.

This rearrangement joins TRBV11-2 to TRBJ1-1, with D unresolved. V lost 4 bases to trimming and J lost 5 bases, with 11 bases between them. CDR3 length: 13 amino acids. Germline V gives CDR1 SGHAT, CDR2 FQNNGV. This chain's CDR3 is CASSSSLVTEAFF. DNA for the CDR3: TGTGCCAGCAGCTCCTCACTGGTAACTGAAGCTTTCTTT.

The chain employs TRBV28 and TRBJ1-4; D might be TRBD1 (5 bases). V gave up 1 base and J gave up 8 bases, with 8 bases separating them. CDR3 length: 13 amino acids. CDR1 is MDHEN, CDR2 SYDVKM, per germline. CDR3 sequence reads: CASSLLGVEKLFF. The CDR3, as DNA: TGTGCCAGCAGTTTATTGGGGGTCGAAAAACTGTTTTTT.

CDR3 in amino acids: CASRRDRNYGYTF. As DNA, the CDR3 is TGTGCCAGCAGAAGAGACAGAAACTATGGCTACACCTTC. The gene calls are TRBV6-5 and TRBJ1-2; D may be TRBD1 (5 bases). The CDR3 contains 13 residues. Trimming pared 6 bases from V and 2 bases from J, leaving 10 bases between. CDR1 and CDR2 (germline): MNHEY, SVGAGI.

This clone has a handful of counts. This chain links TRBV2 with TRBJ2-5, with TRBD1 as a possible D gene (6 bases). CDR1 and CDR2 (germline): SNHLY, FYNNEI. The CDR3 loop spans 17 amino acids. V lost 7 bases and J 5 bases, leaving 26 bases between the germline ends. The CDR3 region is CASTRNLPGHSPETQYF. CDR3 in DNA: TGTGCCAGCACCCGCAACCTTCCGGGACATAGTCCGGAGACCCAGTACTTC.

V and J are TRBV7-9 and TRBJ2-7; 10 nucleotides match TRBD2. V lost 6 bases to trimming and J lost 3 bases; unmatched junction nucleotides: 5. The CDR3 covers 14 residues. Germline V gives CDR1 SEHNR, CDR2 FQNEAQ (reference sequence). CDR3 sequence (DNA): TGTGCCAGCAGTTATTCTAGCGGGGGCTACGAGCAGTACTTC. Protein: CASSYSSGGYEQYF.

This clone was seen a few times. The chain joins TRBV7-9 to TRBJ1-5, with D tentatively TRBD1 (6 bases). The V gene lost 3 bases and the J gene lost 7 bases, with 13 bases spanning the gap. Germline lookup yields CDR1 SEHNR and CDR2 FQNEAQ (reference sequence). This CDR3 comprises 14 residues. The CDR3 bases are TGTGCCAGCAGCTTGTCAGGGGATAGCCAGCCCCAGCATTTT. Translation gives CASSLSGDSQPQHF. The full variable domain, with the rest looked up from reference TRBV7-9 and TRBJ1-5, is DTGVSQNPRHKITKRGQNVTFRCDPISEHNRLYWYRQTLGQGPEFLTYFQNEAQLEKSRLLSDRFSAERPKGSFSTLEIQRTEQGDSAMYLCASSLSGDSQPQHFGDGTRLSIL.

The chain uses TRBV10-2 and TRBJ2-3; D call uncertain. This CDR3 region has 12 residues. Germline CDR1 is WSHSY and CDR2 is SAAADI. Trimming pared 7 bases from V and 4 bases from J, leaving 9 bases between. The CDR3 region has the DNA TGCGCCAGCAAGGCGACGGCAGATACGCAGTATTTT. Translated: CASKATADTQYF.

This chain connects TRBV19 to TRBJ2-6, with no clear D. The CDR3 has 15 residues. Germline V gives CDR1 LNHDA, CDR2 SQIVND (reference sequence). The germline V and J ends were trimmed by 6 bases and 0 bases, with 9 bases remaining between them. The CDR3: CASSTTGSGANVLTF. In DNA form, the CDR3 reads TGTGCCAGTAGCACTACCGGCTCTGGGGCCAACGTCCTGACTTTC.

DNA of the CDR3: TGTGCCAGCAGCTTAGAAGGAACCTCTGGAAACACCATATATTTT. Its translation: CASSLEGTSGNTIYF. The V and J genes are TRBV7-9 and TRBJ1-3; no definite D call. This CDR3 spans 15 amino acids. The V gene's germline CDR1 is SEHNR and CDR2 FQNEAQ (reference sequence). The ends were cut back, 1 base at V and 0 bases at J, with 7 bases in the middle.

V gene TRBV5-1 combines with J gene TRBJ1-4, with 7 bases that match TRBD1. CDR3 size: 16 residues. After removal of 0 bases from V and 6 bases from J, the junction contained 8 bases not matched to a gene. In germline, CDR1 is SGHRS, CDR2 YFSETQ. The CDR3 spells CASSLVTGPPYEKLFF. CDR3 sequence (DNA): TGCGCCAGCAGCTTGGTGACAGGGCCTCCTTATGAAAAACTGTTTTTT.

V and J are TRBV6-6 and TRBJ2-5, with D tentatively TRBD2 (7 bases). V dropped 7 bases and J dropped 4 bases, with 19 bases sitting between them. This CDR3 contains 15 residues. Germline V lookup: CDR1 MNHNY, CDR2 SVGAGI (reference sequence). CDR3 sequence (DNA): TGTGCCAGCATCAACTGGGGGGGCGACCGAGAGACCCAGTACTTC. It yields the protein CASINWGGDRETQYF.

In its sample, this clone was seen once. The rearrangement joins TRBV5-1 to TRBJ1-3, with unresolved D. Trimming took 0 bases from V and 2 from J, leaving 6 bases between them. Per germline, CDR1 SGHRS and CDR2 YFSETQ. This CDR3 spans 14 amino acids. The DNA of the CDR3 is TGCGCCAGCAGCTTGGGGGGTACTGGAAACACCATATATTTT. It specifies CASSLGGTGNTIYF.

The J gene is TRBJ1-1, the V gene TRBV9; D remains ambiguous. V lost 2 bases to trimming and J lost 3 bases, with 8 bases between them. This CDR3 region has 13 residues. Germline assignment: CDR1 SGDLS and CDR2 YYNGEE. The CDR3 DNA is TGTGCCAGCAGCGTGAGGGAAGACACTGAAGCTTTCTTT. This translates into CASSVREDTEAFF.

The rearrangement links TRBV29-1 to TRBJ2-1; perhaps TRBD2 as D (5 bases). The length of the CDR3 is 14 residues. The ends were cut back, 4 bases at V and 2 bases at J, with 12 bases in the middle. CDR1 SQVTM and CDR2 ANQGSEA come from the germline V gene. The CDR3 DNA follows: TGCAGCGTTGTCTTCGGGGTGGCCTACAATGAGCAGTTCTTC. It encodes CSVVFGVAYNEQFF.